One and the same sample provided the 3 T cell receptor beta chains below, sequenced in a study of CD8 T cells in Susac syndrome. Random hexamers were used to reverse transcribe 0.5 to 1 ug of RNA. TCRdb independently ran MiXCR on the immunoSEQ multiplex PCR reads; one entry per CDR3 protein. This sample has around 300,000 distinct CDR3 sequences, with roughly 85% found just once. Source material: CD8+ T cells from PBMCs. Receptors were obtained from a human donor with multiple sclerosis.

CDR3 bases: TGCGCCAGCAGTGATTGGGGACAGGGGGCCTACAATGAGCAGTTCTTC. Its translation: CASSDWGQGAYNEQFF. The chain combines TRBV10-1 with TRBJ2-1, with 11 bases lining up with TRBD1. Trimming took 3 bases from V and 2 from J; bases not matched to a gene: 3. Germline lookup yields CDR1 WNHNN and CDR2 SYGVQD (reference sequence). The CDR3 has 16 residues.

The V call is TRBV27, the J call TRBJ2-1; tentatively, D is TRBD2 (5 bases). Germline-derived CDR1 and CDR2 are MNHEY and SMNVEV (reference sequence). The CDR3 has 16 residues. The V and J ends lost 5 bases and 0 bases respectively, with 14 bases between them. Here the CDR3 reads CASSRIAFGSYNEQFF. The CDR3 nucleotides read TGTGCCAGCAGTCGAATAGCGTTCGGCTCCTACAATGAGCAGTTCTTC.

The gene calls are TRBV7-2 and TRBJ1-4; D is perhaps TRBD1 (6 bases). The germline V gene encodes CDR1 SGHTA and CDR2 FQGNSA. Between the trimmed V and J ends, which lost 1 base and 7 bases, there was a span of 10 bases. This CDR3 region has 14 residues. CDR3 sequence reads: CASSLGGPSEKLFF. The CDR3 DNA reads as TGTGCCAGCAGCTTAGGGGGGCCCAGTGAAAAACTGTTTTTT.